The entry that follows covers one T cell receptor beta chain sequence. Assay used: immunoSEQ multiplex PCR; TCRdb lists only in-frame clones, some missing. The sample lists around 15,000 clones, 90% occurring once. This specimen belongs to a study of T cells in localized non-small cell lung cancer. The V and J ends lost 4 bases and 3 bases, in that order; junction bases with no gene match: 10. This CDR3 has 16 amino acids. Germline lookup yields CDR1 SGDLS and CDR2 YYNGEE. Material: peripheral blood mononuclear cells, obtained before any cancer treatment. The gene calls are TRBV9 and TRBJ2-1, with 7 bases matching TRBD1. The clonotype originates from a woman between 35 and 75 years old with stage III lung adenocarcinoma. The CDR3 here is CASSPYRGVGYNEQFF. CDR3 nucleotide sequence: TGTGCCAGCAGCCCTTACAGGGGAGTTGGCTACAATGAGCAGTTCTTC.